These 23 T cell receptor beta chains originate from one sample sequenced in a study of immune aging and cytomegalovirus after organ transplant. Time point: five sample-tagged time points from pre-transplant (day -1) to day 368 post-transplant, pooled. Cells were captured in microwells, and libraries were made with BD Rhapsody targeted mRNA and AbSeq chemistry. Using its own MiXCR run on the single-cell sequencing reads, TCRdb lists one record per CDR3 protein. This sample has tens of thousands of distinct CDR3 sequences, with roughly 36% found just once. No antigen is known for these receptors. Sequencing was performed on CMV peptide-activated CD4+ and CD8+ T cells sorted from blood, taken at five time points, pooled. Subset reported: sorted CD8+CD137+ and CD4+CD154+ T cells after about 12 h CMV IE-1 peptide stimulation. The receptors originated from a female donor who had a heart transplant and CMV viremia.

The rearrangement uses TRBV11-1 and TRBJ2-7, with 11 positions matching TRBD2. Trimming took 5 bases from V and 2 from J; bases not matched to a gene: 5. The CDR3 runs 15 residues. The V gene's germline CDR1 is SGHAT and CDR2 FQDESV (reference sequence). This CDR3 reads CASSPGTSGTYEQYF. In DNA, the CDR3 is TGTGCCAGCAGCCCCGGGACTAGCGGAACCTACGAGCAGTACTTC.

This clonotype occurred a few times. A read error may explain this, as a much larger clone is one base away. The genes are TRBV29-1 and TRBJ2-2; 7 bases agree with TRBD1. The CDR3 is made up of 13 amino acids. Germline-derived CDR1 and CDR2 are SQVTM and ANQGSEA. CDR3 coding DNA: TGCGGCGCCCAGACAGGGAGAACCGGGGAGCTGTTTTTT. It yields the protein CGAQTGRTGELFF.

The gene calls are TRBV20-1 and TRBJ2-1; D gene ambiguous. The CDR3 is 16 amino acids. V shed 0 bases and J shed 3 bases, with 15 bases lying between them. Germline V lookup: CDR1 DFQATT, CDR2 SNEGSKA (reference sequence). The CDR3: CSAREIPRTVYNEQFF. CDR3 sequence (DNA): TGCAGTGCTAGAGAGATCCCTAGGACGGTCTACAATGAGCAGTTCTTC.

By share, this clonotype counts as medium-sized. The chain combines TRBV6-5 with TRBJ2-5; 14 bases agree with TRBD2. Trimming removed 2 bases from V and 2 bases from J; junction bases left unmatched: 4. The CDR3 runs 17 residues. Germline CDR1 and CDR2: MNHEY and SVGAGI. Written as DNA, the CDR3 is TGTGCCAGCAGTTACCACGGGACTAGCGGGAGACAAGAGACCCAGTACTTC. Translating it yields CASSYHGTSGRQETQYF.

The table lists this clonotype with a few counts. This sequence may be a read error, since a much larger clone differs from it by one base. The gene calls are TRBV19 and TRBJ2-1; 12 bases agree with TRBD2. Germline V gene lookup returns CDR1 LNHDA and CDR2 SQIVND (reference sequence). CDR3 length equals 15 residues. This chain's CDR3 is CVSSRTSGIYNEQFF. The CDR3 DNA sequence: TGTGTCAGTAGTAGGACTAGCGGGATTTACAATGAGCAGTTCTTC.

V is TRBV19 and J is TRBJ1-6, with D possibly matching TRBD1 (5 bases). This CDR3 comprises 16 residues. The V gene's germline CDR1 is LNHDA and CDR2 SQIVND (reference sequence). V dropped 4 bases and J dropped 6 bases, with 16 bases sitting between them. The CDR3 loop reads CASSTAGGTSNSPLHF. CDR3 in DNA: TGTGCCAGTAGTACCGCAGGTGGGACGAGTAATTCACCCCTCCACTTT.

The rearrangement links TRBV20-1 to TRBJ1-2; 8 positions match TRBD1. CDR1 is DFQATT and CDR2 is SNEGSKA in the germline V gene (reference sequence). This CDR3 is built from 14 residues. V was clipped by 5 bases and J by 8 bases; unmatched bases: 13. CDR3 sequence: CSAQPGQGGRGYTF. The CDR3 nucleotides are TGCAGTGCTCAACCTGGACAGGGAGGTCGAGGCTACACCTTC.

The CDR3: CASLDVGSSSYNEQFF. In nucleotides, the CDR3 is TGTGCCAGCCTAGATGTCGGGTCCTCCTCCTACAATGAGCAGTTCTTC. The chain has TRBV11-3 and TRBJ2-1, with D unclear. Trimming left V 8 bases short and J 0 bases short, with 17 bases between. This CDR3 is built from 16 residues. Germline V gene sequence: CDR1 SGHNT, CDR2 YENEEA. Combining the CDR3 with reference TRBV11-3 and TRBJ2-1 gives the whole variable domain EAGVVQSPRYKIIEKKQPVAFWCNPISGHNTLYWYLQNLGQGPELLIRYENEEAVDDSQLPKDRFSAERLKGVDSTLKIQPAELGDSAVYLCASLDVGSSSYNEQFFGPGTRLTVL.

This clonotype was picked up one time. The gene calls are TRBV12-3 or TRBV12-4 and TRBJ1-1; D ambiguous. The CDR3 covers 15 residues. Trimming removed 3 bases at V and 0 bases at J, with 11 bases between. The CDR3: CASSLSADMNTEAFF. The CDR3 region has the DNA TGTGCCAGCAGTTTGTCGGCGGATATGAACACTGAAGCTTTCTTT.

This clonotype is judged medium-sized. The rearrangement links TRBV20-1 to TRBJ2-1; no clear D gene. The CDR3 covers 14 residues. Germline V gene data show CDR1 as DFQATT and CDR2 as SNEGSKA (reference sequence). V was clipped by 2 bases and J by 5 bases, with 13 bases between them. CDR3 nucleotide sequence: TGCAGTGCTAGACTCCTAAGGCGAAACAATGAGCAGTTCTTC. Protein product: CSARLLRRNNEQFF.

V usage is TRBV18 and J usage is TRBJ2-7; 11 positions agree with TRBD1. Germline loops: CDR1 KGHSH, CDR2 LQKENI. This CDR3 is built from 17 residues. V was pared by 3 bases and J by 7 bases, with 14 bases of the junction left unmatched. CDR3 DNA: TGTGCCAGCTCACCCAGGCCCATCCGGGACAGGGGGGATGAGCAGTACTTC. Its protein is CASSPRPIRDRGDEQYF.

The chain is built from TRBV7-2 and TRBJ1-2; D uncertain. CDR3 length equals 13 residues. The V gene's germline CDR1 is SGHTA and CDR2 FQGNSA. Trimming removed 5 bases at V and 4 bases at J, with 11 bases between. In nucleotides, the CDR3 is TGTGCCAGCAGCAACTATGACGCCTATGGCTACACCTTC. Translation: CASSNYDAYGYTF.

By frequency in the sample, this clonotype is hyperexpanded. This chain joins TRBV15 and TRBJ1-3; D possibly corresponds to TRBD1 (6 bases). The CDR3 sequence is 16 residues long. Germline loops: CDR1 LNHNV, CDR2 YYDKDF (reference sequence). The V end lost 2 bases, the J end lost 0 bases, and 11 bases lay between the germline ends. The CDR3 nucleotides read TGTGCCACCAGCAGAAACGACAGGAGCTCTGGAAACACCATATATTTT. It translates to CATSRNDRSSGNTIYF.

The rearrangement joins TRBV5-1 to TRBJ2-1, with D unclear. This CDR3 is built from 13 residues. The germline V gene has CDR1 SGHRS and CDR2 YFSETQ. Trimming shortened V by 0 bases and J by 6 bases, and 7 bases separated the two germline ends. DNA for the CDR3: TGCGCCAGCAGCTTGGAGGCTAGCAATGAGCAGTTCTTC. The encoded protein is CASSLEASNEQFF.

A note on this clonotype: This CDR3 is missing its conserved last phenylalanine or tryptophan, likely due to a read error. V and J are TRBV6-2 or TRBV6-3 and TRBJ2-5; no firm D call. CDR1 MNHEY and CDR2 SVGEGT come from the germline V gene. With 6 bases removed from V and 0 bases from J, the gap between germline ends came to 8 bases. The CDR3 has 13 residues. In DNA form, the CDR3 reads TGTGCCAGCAGCGACCATAACCAAGAGACCCAGTACCTC. This encodes CASSDHNQETQYL.

This clonotype was seen a few times. V and J are TRBV7-9 and TRBJ2-6; no definite D call. The length of the CDR3 is 17 residues. Looked up from germline, CDR1 is SEHNR and CDR2 is FQNEAQ (reference sequence). The V and J ends lost 3 bases and 4 bases respectively, with 16 bases between them. The CDR3 DNA sequence: TGTGCCAGCAGCTTCATGTCCTCCCAGTGGGGGGCCAACGTCCTGACTTTC. It encodes CASSFMSSQWGANVLTF. The variable domain in full, with the rest retrieved from reference TRBV7-9 and TRBJ2-6, is DTGVSQNPRHKITKRGQNVTFRCDPISEHNRLYWYRQTLGQGPEFLTYFQNEAQLEKSRLLSDRFSAERPKGSFSTLEIQRTEQGDSAMYLCASSFMSSQWGANVLTFGAGSRLTVL.

V usage is TRBV20-1 and J usage is TRBJ2-3; D is perhaps TRBD1 or TRBD2 (6 bases each). This CDR3 is 16 amino acids long. CDR1 and CDR2 from the germline V gene are DFQATT and SNEGSKA (reference sequence). Trimming left V 6 bases short and J 2 bases short, with 21 bases between. The CDR3 spells CSATGSGGLNTDTQYF. The CDR3 DNA sequence: TGCAGTGCCACCGGATCCGGGGGCCTGAACACAGATACGCAGTATTTT.

The chain uses TRBV2 and TRBJ2-7; the match to TRBD2 covers 14 bases. Trimming removed 5 bases from V and 4 bases from J; junction bases left unmatched: 4. The CDR3 spans 15 residues. The germline CDR1 and CDR2 sequences are SNHLY and FYNNEI. The CDR3: CASSPGLAGGYEQYF. The CDR3, as DNA: TGTGCCAGCAGTCCTGGACTAGCGGGGGGTTACGAGCAGTACTTC.

This clonotype occurred many times. The chain combines TRBV10-3 with TRBJ2-1, with a weak D call TRBD1 (5 bases). The CDR3 contains 14 residues. Germline CDR1 ENHRY, CDR2 SYGVKD. V was clipped by 7 bases and J by 0 bases, with 10 bases between them. CDR3 sequence: CAIKGVGSYNEQFF. As DNA, the CDR3 is TGTGCCATCAAAGGGGTAGGCTCCTACAATGAGCAGTTCTTC.

This clonotype occurred once. CDR3 amino acids: CSARPGGGTDTQYF. CDR3 sequence (DNA): TGCAGTGCTAGACCGGGGGGTGGCACAGATACGCAGTATTTT. The chain uses TRBV20-1 and TRBJ2-3; TRBD2 matches at 7 bases. V was pared by 2 bases and J by 1 base, with 3 bases of the junction left unmatched. Germline V gene lookup returns CDR1 DFQATT and CDR2 SNEGSKA (reference sequence). This CDR3 contains 14 residues.

V and J are TRBV18 and TRBJ1-1; no definite D call. This CDR3 contains 15 residues. Trimming took off 0 bases at V and 4 bases at J, with 12 bases between the two ends. CDR1 is KGHSH, CDR2 LQKENI, per germline. In nucleotides, the CDR3 is TGTGCCAGCTCACCACCACGGAGTTTCGGCACTGAAGCTTTCTTT. Residues: CASSPPRSFGTEAFF. The full variable domain, in which reference TRBV18 and TRBJ1-1 provide the parts outside the CDR3, is NAGVMQNPRHLVRRRGQEARLRCSPMKGHSHVYWYRQLPEEGLKFMVYLQKENIIDESGMPKERFSAEFPKEGPSILRIQQVVRGDSAAYFCASSPPRSFGTEAFFGQGTRLTVV.

The count of this clonotype is one. The CDR3: CASSLILASSSTDTQYF. CDR3 sequence (DNA): TGTGCCAGCAGCTTAATCCTAGCTTCATCTAGCACAGATACGCAGTATTTT. The chain recombines TRBV11-2 with TRBJ2-3, with D possibly matching TRBD2 (5 bases). In germline, CDR1 is SGHAT, CDR2 FQNNGV. CDR3 length equals 17 residues. The germline V and J ends were trimmed by 2 bases and 0 bases, with 15 bases remaining between them.

This clonotype was found many times. Since a much larger clone is just one base distant, this may be a read error. The chain couples TRBV30 to TRBJ2-7, with TRBD2 identical over 7 bases. CDR1 and CDR2 (germline): GTSNPN, SVGIG (reference sequence). With 4 bases clipped from V and 6 bases from J, the junction kept 12 bases outside the gene matches. The CDR3 contains 14 residues. DNA for the CDR3: TGTGCCTGGAAATCTGCGGGAGAACTCAGCGAGCAGTACTTC. It yields the protein CAWKSAGELSEQYF.